A selection of T cell receptor beta chains follows, all from one sample in a study of cytomegalovirus exposure and HLA in healthy donors. The protocol was immunoSEQ multiplex PCR, while the TCRdb copy is restricted to in-frame clones and leaves out a portion. Seen here are some 120,000 clones, around 70% observed once, and the top ten hold approximately 8.2%. The sequencing input was PBMCs. The source of these receptors is a middle-aged woman in good health and CMV-seropositive. Both conserved end residues are trimmed from each CDR3. Each record gives: J gene, V gene, CDR3 length, CDR3 protein.

j_gene: TRBJ1-1; v_gene: TRBV29-1; len: 9; CDR3aa: SVKPGLEAF
j_gene: TRBJ1-2; v_gene: TRBV4-3; len: 12; CDR3aa: ASSQDRTVYGYT
j_gene: TRBJ1-4; v_gene: TRBV2; len: 12; CDR3aa: ASSERDSNEKLF
j_gene: TRBJ2-7; v_gene: TRBV5-1; len: 14; CDR3aa: ASSPGASGAFYEQY
j_gene: TRBJ2-1; v_gene: TRBV5-4; len: 11; CDR3aa: ASSSGQDDEQF
j_gene: TRBJ1-4; v_gene: TRBV4-1; len: 14; CDR3aa: ASSQSQGGVYEKLF
j_gene: TRBJ2-7; v_gene: TRBV29-1; len: 12; CDR3aa: SVEIRERVYEQY
j_gene: TRBJ1-5; v_gene: TRBV6-1; len: 13; CDR3aa: ASSSPGQGSQPQH
j_gene: TRBJ2-1; v_gene: TRBV4-3; len: 12; CDR3aa: ASSPGQGWDEQF
j_gene: TRBJ1-1; v_gene: TRBV7-8; len: 11; CDR3aa: ASSQTGGTEAF
j_gene: TRBJ2-3; v_gene: TRBV7-9; len: 11; CDR3aa: ASSNGGLGTQY
j_gene: TRBJ1-5; v_gene: TRBV9; len: 13; CDR3aa: ASSGGPLGEQPQH
j_gene: TRBJ1-1; v_gene: TRBV29-1; len: 12; CDR3aa: SVGETYVNTEAF
j_gene: TRBJ2-1; v_gene: TRBV18; len: 12; CDR3aa: ASSQDQGAGEQF
j_gene: TRBJ2-1; v_gene: TRBV9; len: 12; CDR3aa: ASSPRTGSDEQF
j_gene: -; v_gene: TRBV25-1; len: 12; CDR3aa: ASSEWAGTYEQY
j_gene: TRBJ2-7; v_gene: TRBV7-2; len: 12; CDR3aa: ASSLLAGDYEQY
j_gene: TRBJ1-1; v_gene: TRBV10-3; len: 10; CDR3aa: AIRRDNTEAF
j_gene: TRBJ2-7; v_gene: TRBV18; len: 12; CDR3aa: ASSPGTTTYEQY
j_gene: TRBJ2-3; v_gene: TRBV2; len: 12; CDR3aa: ASNVAASTDTQY
j_gene: TRBJ2-3; v_gene: TRBV27; len: 12; CDR3aa: ASSAGTTTDTQY
j_gene: TRBJ1-5; v_gene: TRBV6-5; len: 12; CDR3aa: ASNRRQGRQPQH
j_gene: TRBJ1-1; v_gene: TRBV29-1; len: 11; CDR3aa: SVVAVLRTEAF
j_gene: TRBJ1-4; v_gene: TRBV27; len: 11; CDR3aa: ASSLLVSEKLF
j_gene: TRBJ1-5; v_gene: TRBV10-3; len: 11; CDR3aa: AISQQENQPQH